A single TCR beta chain is shown here with its context. Its antigen remains unidentified. These data come from a study of cytomegalovirus exposure and HLA in healthy donors. The overall study: The approximately 110 validation repertoires and the approximately 700 first-cohort repertoires shared a platform, a later analysis reported. Study observations and caveats: According to the study, approximately 150 TCR beta chains were cytomegalovirus-associated. Three of the chains that were CMV-associated were confirmed in vitro to be specific for CMV antigens.

Donors came from a validation cohort of fewer than 150 subjects, distinct from the first 666-subject cohort. Sequencing used immunoSEQ multiplex PCR; TCRdb keeps in-frame clones, though not all of them. The profile shows 120,000 to 150,000 clones, more than 85% of them singletons. From germline, CDR1 is MGHDK and CDR2 SYGVNS. V lost 4 bases to trimming and J lost 1 base; unmatched junction nucleotides: 4. The CDR3 has 15 amino acids. The sequenced sample was PBMCs. This TCR was sampled from a man younger than 35 in good health and CMV-seropositive. V usage is TRBV25-1 and J usage is TRBJ2-5, with TRBD2 identical over 9 bases. The CDR3 spells CASSGTSESQETQYF. The DNA for the CDR3 is TGTGCCAGCAGTGGGACTAGCGAATCCCAAGAGACCCAGTACTTC.